The 18 T cell receptor beta chains below all came from one sample that was sequenced in a study of blood T cell repertoires in COVID-19. Measured with immunoSEQ multiplex PCR; TCRdb has only the in-frame clones, and not every one. The table includes about 40,000 clones, about 85% detected once. Sequencing input: peripheral blood. Source of these receptors: a man over 45 in a cohort sampled during active COVID-19.

CDR3 residues: CASSEGTSGTDTQYF. Here the CDR3 DNA reads TGTGCCAGCAGCGAGGGGACTAGCGGCACAGATACGCAGTATTTT. The chain combines TRBV9 with TRBJ2-3; 10 bases fit TRBD2. With V trimmed by 3 bases and J by 1 base, 2 bases remained unmatched. The CDR3 is 15 residues long. Germline CDR1 SGDLS, CDR2 YYNGEE.

J is TRBJ1-5 and V is TRBV6-2 or TRBV6-3; possibly TRBD1 for D (5 bases). The CDR3 sequence is 15 residues long. CDR1 and CDR2 from the germline V gene are MNHEY and SVGEGT. Between the trimmed V and J ends, which lost 1 base and 4 bases, there was a span of 11 bases. The CDR3 loop reads CASSYFRPGNQPQHF. In DNA form, the CDR3 reads TGTGCCAGCAGTTACTTTCGGCCAGGGAATCAGCCCCAGCATTTT.

The J gene is TRBJ2-1, the V gene TRBV5-4; 10 positions match TRBD2. The CDR3 totals 17 residues. The V and J ends lost 0 bases and 4 bases, in that order; junction bases with no gene match: 7. Germline CDR1 is SGHNT and CDR2 is YYREEE (reference sequence). CDR3 bases: TGTGCCAGCAGCTTGGCCCCCGGGACTAGCGTATACAATGAGCAGTTCTTC. Encoded protein: CASSLAPGTSVYNEQFF. Together with reference TRBV5-4 and TRBJ2-1, the CDR3 gives the full variable domain: ETGVTQSPTHLIKTRGQQVTLRCSSQSGHNTVSWYQQALGQGPQFIFQYYREEENGRGNFPPRFSGLQFPNYSSELNVNALELDDSALYLCASSLAPGTSVYNEQFFGPGTRLTVL.

V usage is TRBV6-1 and J usage is TRBJ2-7; 9 bases agree with TRBD1. CDR1 and CDR2 (germline): MNHNS, SASEGT. The CDR3 contains 13 residues. The CDR3 DNA reads TGTGCCAGCAGTGAAGTTGGGGGGACAGGGCAAATAGTC. This translates into CASSEVGGTGQIV.

Here the CDR3 DNA reads TGTGCCAGCAGCTTAGGCCTAGTAAACACCGGGGAGCTGTTTTTT. It codes for CASSLGLVNTGELFF. V and J are TRBV7-6 and TRBJ2-2; D gene unclear. V shed 1 base and J shed 2 bases, with 8 bases lying between them. Germline V gene data show CDR1 as SGHVS and CDR2 as FNYEAQ. The CDR3 loop spans 15 amino acids.

The rearrangement uses TRBV24-1 and TRBJ2-4; TRBD2 aligns across 8 bases. The CDR3 runs to 19 residues. V lost 7 bases, J lost 3 bases, and 19 bases stayed unmatched. In germline, CDR1 is KGHDR, CDR2 SFDVKD. The CDR3 DNA reads TGTGCCACCAGCAAGGACCCGAGACTAGCGACTGGAGGCAAAAACATTCAGTACTTC. Its protein is CATSKDPRLATGGKNIQYF.

This clone was seen only a few times. CDR3 sequence reads: CASSLAGGLNNRRAGELFF. The CDR3 bases are TGTGCCAGCAGCTTAGCGGGAGGGCTCAATAACCGAAGGGCCGGGGAGCTGTTTTTT. The chain couples TRBV7-9 to TRBJ2-2; 7 nucleotides line up with TRBD2. Germline V gene lookup returns CDR1 SEHNR and CDR2 FQNEAQ (reference sequence). V was pared by 0 bases and J by 6 bases, with 16 bases of the junction left unmatched. CDR3 length equals 19 residues.

The genes are TRBV19 and TRBJ2-7, with D perhaps TRBD2 (6 bases). Germline values: CDR1 LNHDA, CDR2 SQIVND (reference sequence). Trimming cost V 6 bases and J 3 bases, with 12 bases left between them. The CDR3 runs to 13 residues. In nucleotides, the CDR3 is TGTGCCAGTAGCACAGGACTATACTACGAGCAGTACTTC. Protein: CASSTGLYYEQYF.

This chain links TRBV9 with TRBJ1-4, with TRBD1 as a possible D gene (5 bases). Trimming took off 3 bases at V and 4 bases at J, with 28 bases between the two ends. This CDR3 is built from 20 residues. The V gene's germline CDR1 is SGDLS and CDR2 YYNGEE. In DNA, the CDR3 is TGTGCCAGCAGCGCCCACCATACCTCTGGGGGGTTTGTCGGTAATGAAAAACTGTTTTTT. The encoded protein is CASSAHHTSGGFVGNEKLFF. The complete variable domain, with remaining parts taken from reference TRBV9 and TRBJ1-4, reads DSGVTQTPKHLITATGQRVTLRCSPRSGDLSVYWYQQSLDQGLQFLIQYYNGEERAKGNILERFSAQQFPDLHSELNLSSLELGDSALYFCASSAHHTSGGFVGNEKLFFGSGTQLSVL.

The gene calls are TRBV7-2 and TRBJ2-4; TRBD1 matches at 7 bases. The ends lost 4 bases at V and 0 bases at J; junction bases unmatched: 6. CDR1 SGHTA and CDR2 FQGNSA come from the germline V gene. The CDR3 loop spans 16 amino acids. Here the CDR3 DNA reads TGTGCCAGCAGCTCCCCGACAGGGTTAGCCAAAAACATTCAGTACTTC. Protein: CASSSPTGLAKNIQYF. Full variable domain (missing parts from reference TRBV7-2 and TRBJ2-4): GAGVSQSPSNKVTEKGKDVELRCDPISGHTALYWYRQSLGQGLEFLIYFQGNSAPDKSGLPSDRFSAERTGGSVSTLTIQRTQQEDSAVYLCASSSPTGLAKNIQYFGAGTRLSVL.

This clone has just a few counts. The rearrangement links TRBV4-3 to TRBJ2-3; 8 nucleotides align to TRBD2. The V and J ends lost 2 bases and 2 bases, in that order; junction bases with no gene match: 6. Germline lookup yields CDR1 LGHNA and CDR2 YSLEER. The CDR3 loop spans 16 amino acids. CDR3 coding DNA: TGCGCCAGCAGCCAAATAGCGGGACCATCCACAGATACGCAGTATTTT. This gives the protein CASSQIAGPSTDTQYF.

This rearrangement joins TRBV7-8 to TRBJ2-2; 8 bases align to TRBD1. Looked up from germline, CDR1 is SGHVS and CDR2 is FQNEAQ. The CDR3 contains 15 residues. J was trimmed by 6 bases and V by 5 bases; bases with no gene match: 8. The CDR3 DNA sequence: TGTGCCAGCAGCCCAGGGACAGGCGTAGCCGGGGAGCTGTTTTTT. It is translated as CASSPGTGVAGELFF.

This sequence joins TRBV11-3 and TRBJ2-5, with D tentatively TRBD2 (6 bases). This CDR3 has 15 amino acids. The germline CDR1 and CDR2 sequences are SGHNT and YENEEA. Trimming removed 2 bases at V and 5 bases at J, with 15 bases between. CDR3 residues: CASSLPYSGVETQYF. The CDR3 DNA is TGTGCCAGCAGCTTACCATATTCGGGGGTGGAGACCCAGTACTTC.

V usage is TRBV27 and J usage is TRBJ1-6, with a weak D call TRBD1 (5 bases). CDR1 and CDR2 from the germline V gene are MNHEY and SMNVEV (reference sequence). Trimming took 6 bases from V and 6 from J, leaving 12 bases between them. The CDR3 totals 14 residues. The CDR3: CASSPRGTNSPLHF. The CDR3 coding sequence is TGTGCCAGCAGCCCTCGGGGGACTAATTCACCCCTCCACTTT.

The chain uses TRBV30 and TRBJ2-1; D is ambiguous. CDR3 length: 16 amino acids. V lost 0 bases and J lost 3, with 15 bases in between. CDR1 is GTSNPN and CDR2 is SVGIG in the germline V gene (reference sequence). The CDR3 reads CAWSVGGGSGYNEQFF. In nucleotides, the CDR3 is TGTGCCTGGAGTGTTGGTGGCGGTTCTGGCTACAATGAGCAGTTCTTC.

The genes are TRBV5-1 and TRBJ2-6, with 7 bases lining up with TRBD2. Trimming took 7 bases from V and 1 from J; bases not matched to a gene: 2. Per the germline V gene, CDR1 is SGHRS and CDR2 is YFSETQ. This CDR3 contains 14 residues. The CDR3 protein is CASERGSGANVLTF. CDR3 DNA sequence: TGCGCCAGCGAGCGGGGATCTGGGGCCAACGTCCTGACTTTC.

V gene TRBV4-1 combines with J gene TRBJ2-1; 7 bases map to TRBD2. Trimming removed 3 bases from V and 10 bases from J; junction bases left unmatched: 6. CDR3 size: 13 residues. Germline CDR1 MGHRA, CDR2 YSYEKL. CDR3 amino acids: CASSHIRGVEQFF. The CDR3 DNA follows: TGCGCCAGCAGCCATATTCGGGGGGTCGAGCAGTTCTTC.

The V and J genes are TRBV7-9 and TRBJ2-5, with D perhaps matching TRBD2 (6 bases). In germline, CDR1 is SEHNR, CDR2 FQNEAQ (reference sequence). The CDR3 spans 15 residues. V lost 1 base and J lost 0, with 9 bases in between. CDR3 region: CASSLGGDYQETQYF. The CDR3 region has the DNA TGTGCCAGCAGCTTAGGGGGGGACTACCAAGAGACCCAGTACTTC.